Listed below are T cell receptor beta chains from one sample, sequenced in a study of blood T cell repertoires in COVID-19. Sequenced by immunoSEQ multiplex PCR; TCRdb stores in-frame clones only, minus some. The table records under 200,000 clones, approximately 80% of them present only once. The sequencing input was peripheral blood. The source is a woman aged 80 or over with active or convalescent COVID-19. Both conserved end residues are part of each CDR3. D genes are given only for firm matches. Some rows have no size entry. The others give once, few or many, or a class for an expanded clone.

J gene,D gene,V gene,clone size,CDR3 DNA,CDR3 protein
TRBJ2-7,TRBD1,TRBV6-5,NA,TGTGCCAGCAGTTACGTCGGGACAGGAGACTACGAGCAGTACTTC,CASSYVGTGDYEQYF
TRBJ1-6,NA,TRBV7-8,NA,TGTGCCAGCAGCTCCACAGGGTTTTCGAATTCACCCCTCCACTTT,CASSSTGFSNSPLHF
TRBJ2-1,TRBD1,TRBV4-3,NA,TGCGCCAGCAGCCAAGATAGGGGGCTTATCTACAATGAGCAGTTCTTC,CASSQDRGLIYNEQFF
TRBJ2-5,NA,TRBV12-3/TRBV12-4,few,TGTGCCACGGGGCGGGGCCAAGAGACCCAGTACTTC,CATGRGQETQYF
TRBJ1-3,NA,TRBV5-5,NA,TGTGCCAGCAGCTTGGTCACAGGAAACTCTGGAAACACCATATATTTT,CASSLVTGNSGNTIYF
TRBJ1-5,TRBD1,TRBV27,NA,TGTGCCAGCAGTCCCTGGACAGGGGGCCTCAATCAGCCCCAGCATTTT,CASSPWTGGLNQPQHF
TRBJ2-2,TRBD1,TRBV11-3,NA,TGTGCCAGCAGCGGTCGACAGGGCACCGGGGAGCTGTTTTTT,CASSGRQGTGELFF
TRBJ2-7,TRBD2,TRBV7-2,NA,TGTGCCAGCAGCCCCGGTGGTGGTAGCGGGGGCCGTCCCTACGAGCAGTACTTC,CASSPGGGSGGRPYEQYF
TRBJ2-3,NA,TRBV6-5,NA,TGTGCCAGCAGTTACTCGGGCAGTCCCCAGGATACGCAGTATTTT,CASSYSGSPQDTQYF
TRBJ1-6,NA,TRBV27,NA,TGTGCCAGCAGTTCCTCCGGGACTGACGGTTCACCCCTCCACTTT,CASSSSGTDGSPLHF
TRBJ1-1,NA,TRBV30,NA,TGTGCCTGGAGTGTAAGCCCTGAAGCTTTCTTT,CAWSVSPEAFF
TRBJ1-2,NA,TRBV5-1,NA,TGCGCCAGCAGCTTGGGGCGGGGTACAATCTATGGCTACACCTTC,CASSLGRGTIYGYTF
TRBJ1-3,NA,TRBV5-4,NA,TGTGCCAGCAGCCCCGACTCGGCCTCTGGAAACACCATATATTTT,CASSPDSASGNTIYF
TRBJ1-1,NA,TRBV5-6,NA,TGTGCCAGCAGCTTCGGGGTTACTGAAGCTTTCTTT,CASSFGVTEAFF
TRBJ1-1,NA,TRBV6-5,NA,TGTGCCAGCAGCCGCGGTGCAGGGGAAGCTTTCTTT,CASSRGAGEAFF
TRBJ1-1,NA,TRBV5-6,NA,TGTGCCAGCAGCTTCTCCAGGTACACTGAAGCTTTCTTT,CASSFSRYTEAFF
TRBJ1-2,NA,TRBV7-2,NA,TGTGCCAGCAGCCCGAACCAGGGAGGCGCGGGGGGCTACACCTTC,CASSPNQGGAGGYTF
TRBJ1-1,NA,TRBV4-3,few,TGCGCCAGCAGCCAAGATTCCTGGGGAGGGACTGAAGCTTTCTTT,CASSQDSWGGTEAFF
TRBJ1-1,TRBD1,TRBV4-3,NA,TGCGCCAGCAGCCTTGGATATCGACAGGGGGCGAACACTGAAGCTTTCTTT,CASSLGYRQGANTEAFF